This T cell receptor beta chain was sequenced for a study of identical twins. TCRdb used MiXCR to reprocess the 5' RACE reads, holding one entry per CDR3 protein. The data contain about 530,000 distinct CDR3 sequences, 20% to 25% of them singletons. This clonotype has just a few counts. Its antigen is unknown. General study findings and limits: Fewer insertions were carried by abundant cord blood beta clonotypes, but none was seen in memory repertoires.

Deletions cut 3 bases from V and 2 bases from J, with 13 bases between. CDR1 is KGHDR, CDR2 SFDVKD, per germline. The CDR3 consists of 16 residues. A further study also used this sample, focusing on yellow fever vaccine responses in identical twins.

This sequence joins TRBV24-1 and TRBJ2-1, with TRBD1 as a possible D gene (6 bases). This TCR derives from a woman younger than 35 in good health. Source material: CD4+ T cells sorted from blood. The CDR3 loop is CATSDPQGKTYNEQFF. CDR3 bases: TGTGCCACCAGTGATCCGCAGGGGAAAACCTACAATGAGCAGTTCTTC.